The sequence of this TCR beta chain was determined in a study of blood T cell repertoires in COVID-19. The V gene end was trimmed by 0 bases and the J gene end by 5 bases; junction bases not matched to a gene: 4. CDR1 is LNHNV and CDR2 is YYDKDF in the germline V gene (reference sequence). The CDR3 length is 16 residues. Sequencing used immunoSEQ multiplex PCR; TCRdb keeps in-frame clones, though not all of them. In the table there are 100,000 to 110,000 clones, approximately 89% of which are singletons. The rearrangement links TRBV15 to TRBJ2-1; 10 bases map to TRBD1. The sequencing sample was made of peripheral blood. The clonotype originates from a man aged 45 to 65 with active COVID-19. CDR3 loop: CATSRDRDRGDNEQFF. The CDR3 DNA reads TGTGCCACCAGCAGAGATCGGGACAGGGGCGACAATGAGCAGTTCTTC.